This TCR beta chain is from a study of blood T cell repertoires in COVID-19. Measured with immunoSEQ multiplex PCR; TCRdb has only the in-frame clones, and not every one. Found here are 130,000 or so clones, approximately 83% of them singletons; the top ten hold about a sixth. Germline CDR1 and CDR2: MNHEY and SVGEGT. V was clipped by 0 bases and J by 5 bases, with 15 bases between them. The CDR3 runs to 16 residues. The sample consisted of peripheral blood. The receptor was derived from a woman aged 50 to 60 who had recovered from COVID-19. The chain couples TRBV6-2 or TRBV6-3 to TRBJ2-3; D might be TRBD2 (7 bases). The CDR3 coding sequence is TGTGCCAGCAGTTACTCTGGGGGCGGGAGAAGAGATACGCAGTATTTT. Amino acid sequence: CASSYSGGGRRDTQYF.